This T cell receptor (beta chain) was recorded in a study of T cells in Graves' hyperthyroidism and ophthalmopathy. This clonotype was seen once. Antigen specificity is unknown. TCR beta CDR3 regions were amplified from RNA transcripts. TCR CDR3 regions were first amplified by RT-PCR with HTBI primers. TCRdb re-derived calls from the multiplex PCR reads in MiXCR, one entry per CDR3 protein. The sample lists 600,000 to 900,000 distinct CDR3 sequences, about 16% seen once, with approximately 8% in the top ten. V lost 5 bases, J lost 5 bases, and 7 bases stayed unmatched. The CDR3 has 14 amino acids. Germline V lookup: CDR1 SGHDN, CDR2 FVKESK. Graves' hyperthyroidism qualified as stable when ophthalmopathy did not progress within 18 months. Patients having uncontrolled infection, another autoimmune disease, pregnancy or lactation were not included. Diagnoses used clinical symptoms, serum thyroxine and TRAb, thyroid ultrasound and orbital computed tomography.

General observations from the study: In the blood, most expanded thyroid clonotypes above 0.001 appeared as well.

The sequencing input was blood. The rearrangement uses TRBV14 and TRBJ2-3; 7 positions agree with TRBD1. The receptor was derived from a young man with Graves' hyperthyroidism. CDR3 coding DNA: TGTGCCAGCAGCTCGACAGGGCTGCGAGATACGCAGTATTTT. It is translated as CASSSTGLRDTQYF.